The 27 T cell receptor beta chains below come from one sample, sequenced in a study of T cell responses to AZD1222 COVID-19 vaccine. Assay: immunoSEQ multiplex PCR; the TCRdb copy retains only in-frame clones and omits some. The repertoire holds about 170,000 clones, with around 90% as singletons. Sequenced here: peripheral blood, sampled on day 0 of AZD1222 vaccination. The receptors originated from an adult in good health.

This chain joins TRBV7-6 and TRBJ1-6; TRBD1 matches at 7 bases. Germline V gene sequence: CDR1 SGHVS, CDR2 FNYEAQ. V dropped 4 bases and J dropped 7; count of bases not matched to a gene: 10. The CDR3 runs 16 residues. CDR3 sequence (DNA): TGTGCCAGCAGCTCCTACCTACAGGGGAGAAATTCACCCCTCCACTTT. Translated: CASSSYLQGRNSPLHF.

The chain joins TRBV4-1 to TRBJ1-2; tentative D call: TRBD1 (5 bases). Trimming stripped 4 bases from V and 5 bases from J, with 11 bases between. The CDR3 has 13 amino acids. Germline V gives CDR1 MGHRA, CDR2 YSYEKL. CDR3 protein: CASSPREGYGYTF. As DNA, the CDR3 is TGCGCCAGCAGCCCCAGGGAGGGATATGGCTACACCTTC.

CDR3 in DNA: TGTGCCAGCAGCTCCCACGGACCCACTGAAGCTTTCTTT. This gives the protein CASSSHGPTEAFF. The chain uses TRBV7-3 and TRBJ1-1; D gene uncertain. V lost 4 bases and J 4 bases, leaving 10 bases between the germline ends. There are 13 residues in the CDR3. CDR1 SGHTA and CDR2 FQGTGA come from the germline V gene.

The chain links TRBV27 to TRBJ2-7, with D unclear. V dropped 7 bases and J dropped 0 bases, with 16 bases sitting between them. Germline loops: CDR1 MNHEY, CDR2 SMNVEV (reference sequence). The CDR3 is 15 amino acids. The CDR3 DNA follows: TGTGCCAGCACCTCATTCGGGTCAGGCTCCTACGAGCAGTACTTC. This translates into CASTSFGSGSYEQYF.

This chain connects TRBV13 to TRBJ2-3; 12 nucleotides match TRBD2. The length of the CDR3 is 19 residues. V lost 4 bases to trimming and J lost 0 bases; unmatched junction nucleotides: 11. Germline CDR1 reads PRHDT; CDR2 reads FYEKMQ (reference sequence). The CDR3 coding sequence is TGTGCCAGCAGCTCGGTATTCGATGGGACTAGCGGGAGCACAGATACGCAGTATTTT. Protein sequence: CASSSVFDGTSGSTDTQYF.

The V call is TRBV11-2, the J call TRBJ2-7; D is uncertain. The V end lost 2 bases, the J end lost 6 bases, and 14 bases lay between the germline ends. The CDR3 spans 14 residues. The V gene's germline CDR1 is SGHAT and CDR2 FQNNGV. The CDR3 coding sequence is TGTGCCAGCAGCTTATCAACCGGGCTGCTCGAGCAGTACTTC. Its translation is CASSLSTGLLEQYF.

The chain links TRBV3-1 (or the pseudogene TRBV3-2) to TRBJ1-1, with D maybe TRBD1 (5 bases). V was trimmed by 4 bases and J by 5 bases, leaving 17 bases between them. CDR1 and CDR2 from the germline V gene are LGHDT and YNNKEL (reference sequence). The CDR3 has 15 residues. The CDR3 loop reads CASSPFLASGTEAFF. The CDR3 nucleotides are TGTGCCAGCAGCCCTTTCTTGGCATCAGGGACTGAAGCTTTCTTT.

This clone was observed once. V usage is TRBV24-1 and J usage is TRBJ2-5; TRBD1 matches 9 bases. The V gene's germline CDR1 is KGHDR and CDR2 SFDVKD. Germline trimming cut 3 bases from V and 4 bases from J; bases unmatched to any gene: 5. The CDR3 consists of 15 residues. The CDR3 DNA is TGTGCCACCAGTGATAAAACAGGGGGCCTAGAGACCCAGTACTTC. Amino acid sequence: CATSDKTGGLETQYF.

The V call is TRBV5-5, the J call TRBJ2-1; tentative D call: TRBD2 (6 bases). Deletions cut 2 bases from V and 2 bases from J, with 11 bases between. The germline V gene encodes CDR1 SGHKS and CDR2 YYEKEE (reference sequence). This CDR3 spans 15 amino acids. CDR3 coding DNA: TGTGCCAGCAGCTTAAGAGGAGGGGCCTACAATGAGCAGTTCTTC. Amino acids: CASSLRGGAYNEQFF.

This chain uses TRBV7-6 with TRBJ2-1, with TRBD2 identical over 13 bases. V lost 4 bases and J lost 3; bases outside the gene matches: 9. Germline V gene lookup returns CDR1 SGHVS and CDR2 FNYEAQ. This CDR3 comprises 18 residues. In DNA, the CDR3 is TGTGCCAGCAGCTCCGACTGGACTAGCGGGGGATTCTACAATGAGCAGTTCTTC. This codes for CASSSDWTSGGFYNEQFF.

The chain is built from TRBV7-9 and TRBJ2-3; TRBD2 matches at 10 bases. The CDR3 length is 17 residues. The germline V gene encodes CDR1 SEHNR and CDR2 FQNEAQ (reference sequence). The junction had 6 bases not matched to a gene; V was cut back by 1 base and J by 2 bases. CDR3 region: CASSLGFLAGDTDTQYF. The CDR3, as DNA: TGTGCCAGCAGCTTAGGTTTTCTAGCGGGAGACACAGATACGCAGTATTTT. The full variable domain, with the rest looked up from reference TRBV7-9 and TRBJ2-3, is DTGVSQNPRHKITKRGQNVTFRCDPISEHNRLYWYRQTLGQGPEFLTYFQNEAQLEKSRLLSDRFSAERPKGSFSTLEIQRTEQGDSAMYLCASSLGFLAGDTDTQYFGPGTRLTVL.

The V gene is TRBV15, the J gene TRBJ1-2; TRBD1 matches 7 bases. Germline V gives CDR1 LNHNV, CDR2 YYDKDF (reference sequence). The CDR3 totals 16 residues. V lost 0 bases and J lost 2; bases outside the gene matches: 6. CDR3: CATSRERGRRNYGYTF. DNA for the CDR3: TGTGCCACCAGCAGAGAAAGGGGGCGGCGGAACTATGGCTACACCTTC.

The chain couples TRBV7-3 to TRBJ2-3, with TRBD2 matching over 8 bases. The CDR3 consists of 17 residues. V lost 5 bases and J lost 0; bases outside the gene matches: 10. Germline V CDR1 and CDR2: SGHTA, FQGTGA. CDR3 sequence reads: CASSPRGGLTSTDTQYF. For the CDR3, the DNA is TGTGCCAGCAGCCCCCGCGGGGGGCTGACTAGCACAGATACGCAGTATTTT.

V gene TRBV29-1 combines with J gene TRBJ1-6, with a weak D call TRBD1 (6 bases). Germline-derived CDR1 and CDR2 are SQVTM and ANQGSEA. The CDR3 runs 13 residues. V lost 6 bases, J lost 7 bases, and 13 bases lay in between. CDR3 sequence: CSVAGGPNSPLHF. The DNA for the CDR3 is TGCAGCGTCGCGGGGGGGCCCAATTCACCCCTCCACTTT.

The chain carries TRBV7-9 and TRBJ2-1; TRBD1 agrees at 8 bases. Losses at the gene ends were 5 bases for V and 7 bases for J; bases not matched to a gene: 7. CDR1 is SEHNR, CDR2 FQNEAQ, per germline (reference sequence). The CDR3 covers 14 residues. This chain's CDR3 is CASSDRGGSNEQFF. CDR3 sequence (DNA): TGTGCCAGCAGCGACAGGGGAGGAAGTAATGAGCAGTTCTTC.

The chain employs TRBV4-3 and TRBJ2-5, with a tentative D call TRBD1 (6 bases). This CDR3 comprises 15 residues. The germline CDR1 and CDR2 sequences are LGHNA and YSLEER. Trimming removed 4 bases from V and 3 bases from J, with 15 bases in between. The CDR3 spells CASSLNRQVEETQYF. In DNA, the CDR3 is TGCGCCAGCAGCCTGAACAGACAGGTCGAAGAGACCCAGTACTTC.

V and J are TRBV5-1 and TRBJ2-1, with TRBD2 matching 8 bases. There are 14 residues in the CDR3. The junction had 8 bases not matched to a gene; V was cut back by 4 bases and J by 8 bases. The germline CDR1 and CDR2 sequences are SGHRS and YFSETQ. This CDR3 is CASSVKLAADEQFF. Written as DNA, the CDR3 is TGCGCCAGCAGCGTGAAACTAGCGGCTGATGAGCAGTTCTTC. The full variable domain, completed using reference TRBV5-1 and TRBJ2-1, is KAGVTQTPRYLIKTRGQQVTLSCSPISGHRSVSWYQQTPGQGLQFLFEYFSETQRNKGNFPGRFSGRQFSNSRSEMNVSTLELGDSALYLCASSVKLAADEQFFGPGTRLTVL.

The J gene is TRBJ2-7, the V gene TRBV14; tentatively, D is TRBD2 (6 bases). CDR3 length equals 14 residues. Germline assignment: CDR1 SGHDN and CDR2 FVKESK. Trimming shortened V by 1 base and J by 4 bases, and 11 bases separated the two germline ends. The DNA of the CDR3 is TGTGCCAGCAGCCAAGTAAATGCGGGGTACGAGCAGTACTTC. Its translation is CASSQVNAGYEQYF.

V and J are TRBV5-1 and TRBJ1-4; TRBD1 matches 7 bases. V lost 4 bases to trimming and J lost 0 bases; unmatched junction nucleotides: 6. Germline assignment: CDR1 SGHRS and CDR2 YFSETQ. There are 16 residues in the CDR3. The CDR3 DNA is TGCGCCAGCAGCACCGGGACAGTTGCAACTAATGAAAAACTGTTTTTT. Encoded protein: CASSTGTVATNEKLFF.

This clone has a single count. V gene TRBV7-9 combines with J gene TRBJ1-2, with D tentatively TRBD1 (5 bases). Germline V gene data show CDR1 as SEHNR and CDR2 as FQNEAQ (reference sequence). This CDR3 has 13 residues. V lost 5 bases to trimming and J lost 2 bases, with 9 bases between them. The CDR3 spells CASSIDRNYGYTF. Here the CDR3 DNA reads TGTGCCAGCAGCATCGACAGAAACTATGGCTACACCTTC. The variable domain in full, with the rest retrieved from reference TRBV7-9 and TRBJ1-2, is DTGVSQNPRHKITKRGQNVTFRCDPISEHNRLYWYRQTLGQGPEFLTYFQNEAQLEKSRLLSDRFSAERPKGSFSTLEIQRTEQGDSAMYLCASSIDRNYGYTFGSGTRLTVV.

V and J are TRBV4-2 and TRBJ2-3, with D possibly TRBD1 on 5 matching bases. Trimming stripped 1 base from V and 4 bases from J, with 6 bases between. The CDR3 totals 13 residues. The germline V gene has CDR1 LGHNA and CDR2 YNFKEQ. The CDR3 spells CASSQVGPDTQYF. In DNA form, the CDR3 reads TGTGCCAGCAGCCAAGTGGGGCCAGATACGCAGTATTTT.

This chain uses TRBV7-8 with TRBJ1-2; D remains ambiguous. CDR1 SGHVS and CDR2 FQNEAQ come from the germline V gene. Trimming took 4 bases from V and 5 from J, leaving 14 bases between them. The CDR3 is 14 amino acids. The CDR3 reads CASSSSASGYGYTF. In DNA form, the CDR3 reads TGTGCCAGCAGCTCATCGGCCTCGGGATATGGCTACACCTTC.

The chain employs TRBV2 and TRBJ2-3; D tentatively fits TRBD1 or TRBD2 (5 bases each). Trimming took off 6 bases at V and 4 bases at J, with 14 bases between the two ends. The germline V gene has CDR1 SNHLY and CDR2 FYNNEI. The CDR3 is 14 residues long. CDR3 DNA: TGTGCCAGCAGGATACAGTGGGGGTCAGATACGCAGTATTTT. Translating gives CASRIQWGSDTQYF.

This clone appeared a single time. The V gene is TRBV6-6, the J gene TRBJ1-6; D is undetermined. The V and J ends lost 4 bases and 9 bases respectively, with 10 bases between them. The CDR3 loop spans 13 amino acids. Germline CDR1 and CDR2: MNHNY and SVGAGI (reference sequence). The CDR3 here is CASSSYRSSPLHF. CDR3 DNA sequence: TGTGCCAGCAGTTCTTATAGGAGTTCACCCCTCCACTTT.

The V and J genes are TRBV20-1 and TRBJ2-5, with D possibly TRBD2 on 5 matching bases. V was shortened by 3 bases and J by 0 bases, with 14 bases between the two germline ends. The CDR3 runs to 15 residues. Germline V gives CDR1 DFQATT, CDR2 SNEGSKA (reference sequence). CDR3 sequence reads: CSASQEAWYQETQYF. In nucleotides, the CDR3 is TGCAGTGCTAGTCAGGAGGCATGGTACCAAGAGACCCAGTACTTC.

This sequence joins TRBV6-5 and TRBJ1-2; D not resolved. The CDR3 spans 14 residues. Trimming took off 8 bases at V and 8 bases at J, with 21 bases between the two ends. Germline lookup yields CDR1 MNHEY and CDR2 SVGAGI. CDR3 bases: TGTGCCAGCCTCGCCGGCTTCGTTCTTAAAGGCTACACCTTC. This gives the protein CASLAGFVLKGYTF.

The V gene is TRBV3-1 (or the pseudogene TRBV3-2), the J gene TRBJ2-5, with a weak D call TRBD1 (5 bases). Germline V gives CDR1 LGHDT, CDR2 YNNKEL (reference sequence). V gave up 4 bases and J gave up 2 bases, with 11 bases separating them. This CDR3 has 14 amino acids. For the CDR3, the DNA is TGTGCCAGCAGCCCGCGAAGACAGCAAGAGACCCAGTACTTC. Amino acid sequence: CASSPRRQQETQYF.